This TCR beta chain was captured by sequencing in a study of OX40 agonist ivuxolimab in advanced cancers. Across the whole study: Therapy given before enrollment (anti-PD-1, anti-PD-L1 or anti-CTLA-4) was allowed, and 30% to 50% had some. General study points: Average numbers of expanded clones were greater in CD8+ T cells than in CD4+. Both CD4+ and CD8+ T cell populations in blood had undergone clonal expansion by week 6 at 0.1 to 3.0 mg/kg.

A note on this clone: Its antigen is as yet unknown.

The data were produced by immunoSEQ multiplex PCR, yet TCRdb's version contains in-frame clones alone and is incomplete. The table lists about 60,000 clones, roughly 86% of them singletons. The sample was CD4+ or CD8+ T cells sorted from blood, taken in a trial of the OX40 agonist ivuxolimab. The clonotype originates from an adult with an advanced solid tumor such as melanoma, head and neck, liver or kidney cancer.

The CDR3 spells CASSMGAARLNGYTF. The CDR3 bases are TGTGCCAGTAGTATGGGGGCCGCCAGGTTAAACGGCTACACCTTC. The chain combines TRBV19 with TRBJ1-2; the D gene is possibly TRBD1 (6 bases). The V end lost 3 bases, the J end lost 8 bases, and 19 bases lay between the germline ends. This CDR3 has 15 amino acids. Germline V CDR1 and CDR2: LNHDA, SQIVND (reference sequence).